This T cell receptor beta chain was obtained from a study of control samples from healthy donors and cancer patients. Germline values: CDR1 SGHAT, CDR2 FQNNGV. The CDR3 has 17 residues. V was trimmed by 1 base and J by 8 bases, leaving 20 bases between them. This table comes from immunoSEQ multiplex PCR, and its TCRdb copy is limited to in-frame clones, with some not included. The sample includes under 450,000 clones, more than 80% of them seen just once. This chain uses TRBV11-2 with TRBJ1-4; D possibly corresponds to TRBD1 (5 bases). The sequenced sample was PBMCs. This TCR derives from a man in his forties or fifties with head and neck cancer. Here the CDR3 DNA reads TGTGCCAGCAGCTTAGGTCGGGCAGGGATAGTTGGAGAAAAACTGTTTTTT. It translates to CASSLGRAGIVGEKLFF.